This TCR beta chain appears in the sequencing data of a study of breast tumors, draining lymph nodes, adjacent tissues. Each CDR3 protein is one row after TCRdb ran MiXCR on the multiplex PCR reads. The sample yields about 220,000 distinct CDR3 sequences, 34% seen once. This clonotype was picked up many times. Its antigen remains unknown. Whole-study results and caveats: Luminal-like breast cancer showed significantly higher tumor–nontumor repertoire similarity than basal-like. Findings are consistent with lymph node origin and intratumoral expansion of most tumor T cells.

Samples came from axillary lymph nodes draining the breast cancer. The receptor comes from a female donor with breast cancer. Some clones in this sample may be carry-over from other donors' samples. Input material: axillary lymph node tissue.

In nucleotides, the CDR3 is TGTGCCAGTAGTATTAAACGGGATCAGCCCCAGCATTTT. It yields the protein CASSIKRDQPQHF. The V gene is TRBV19, the J gene TRBJ1-5; D is uncertain. Trimming left V 3 bases short and J 5 bases short, with 8 bases between. The germline CDR1 and CDR2 sequences are LNHDA and SQIVND (reference sequence). The CDR3 runs to 13 residues.